Following are 11 T cell receptor beta chains from one sample sequenced in a study of blood T cells in healthy people across ages. For the second PCR, which ran for roughly 6 to 12 cycles, a sample-barcoded 5' primer and a J-beta primer mix were used. Via MiXCR, TCRdb re-called the 5' RACE reads, giving one row per CDR3 protein. The data hold 650,000 to 900,000 distinct CDR3 sequences, with under 80% observed a single time. The sample was blood. The receptors here all came from a man aged 30-40 years in good health.

This rearrangement joins TRBV7-2 to TRBJ2-1, with D possibly TRBD2 on 5 matching bases. Trimming cost V 5 bases and J 10 bases, with 6 bases left between them. Per the germline V gene, CDR1 is SGHTA and CDR2 is FQGNSA. The CDR3 totals 10 residues. This CDR3 is CASSGEEQFF. CDR3 DNA sequence: TGTGCCAGCAGCGGGGAGGAGCAGTTCTTC.

A single count supports this clonotype. V is TRBV7-3 and J is TRBJ2-1; tentatively, D is TRBD2 (6 bases). This CDR3 contains 14 residues. Germline V gene data show CDR1 as SGHTA and CDR2 as FQGTGA. Trimming stripped 3 bases from V and 5 bases from J, with 11 bases between. Here the CDR3 reads CASSFGGRNNEQFF. CDR3 DNA: TGTGCCAGCAGCTTCGGAGGGAGAAACAATGAGCAGTTCTTC.

The rearrangement links TRBV4-2 to TRBJ2-7; TRBD2 is a possible D gene (5 bases). The CDR3 totals 15 residues. The V gene's germline CDR1 is LGHNA and CDR2 YNFKEQ. Trimming removed 0 bases at V and 3 bases at J, with 12 bases between. The CDR3: CASSQERVWGYEQYF. CDR3 coding DNA: TGTGCCAGCAGCCAAGAGAGGGTCTGGGGCTACGAGCAGTACTTC.

The chain has TRBV4-3 and TRBJ2-7; perhaps TRBD2 as D (6 bases). CDR1 is LGHNA and CDR2 is YSLEER in the germline V gene. V lost 4 bases to trimming and J lost 0 bases, with 13 bases between them. The CDR3 sequence is 15 residues long. The CDR3 region has the DNA TGCGCCAGCAGCCCCAAGTGGAGGGGCTCCTACGAGCAGTACTTC. It codes for CASSPKWRGSYEQYF.

This clonotype was picked up a small number of times. The V gene is TRBV4-2, the J gene TRBJ1-2; 7 positions match TRBD1. J gave up 10 bases and V 0 bases, and 11 bases lay outside the gene matches. Germline values: CDR1 LGHNA, CDR2 YNFKEQ. This CDR3 spans 15 amino acids. DNA of the CDR3: TGTGCCAGCAGCCAAGAGATCGGGACAGTCGGTTCCTACACCTTC. Protein product: CASSQEIGTVGSYTF.

The chain uses TRBV27 and TRBJ2-3, with 8 bases aligning to TRBD2. CDR1 and CDR2 (germline): MNHEY, SMNVEV (reference sequence). The CDR3 spans 17 residues. V was clipped by 5 bases and J by 5 bases; unmatched bases: 15. The CDR3 sequence is CASSLLGGGGSKDTQYF. The CDR3 region has the DNA TGTGCCAGCAGTCTCCTGGGGGGCGGGGGGTCGAAAGATACGCAGTATTTT.

V and J are TRBV5-8 and TRBJ1-2; D is unclear. The germline CDR1 and CDR2 sequences are SGHTS and YDEGEE. V lost 2 bases and J 8 bases, leaving 10 bases between the germline ends. The CDR3 has 12 amino acids. In DNA form, the CDR3 reads TGTGCCAGCAGCTTTCGTTTTGGAGGCTACACCTTC. Encoded protein: CASSFRFGGYTF.

In this sample, this clonotype turned up once. This sequence joins TRBV12-3 or TRBV12-4 and TRBJ2-3; D is possibly TRBD1 (6 bases). The ends were cut back, 6 bases at V and 7 bases at J, with 20 bases in the middle. The length of the CDR3 is 15 residues. CDR3 in DNA: TGTGCCAGCAGCACGACGGGCAGGGGTCCTAATACGCAGTATTTT. Protein: CASSTTGRGPNTQYF.

The chain employs TRBV7-8 and TRBJ2-5; the D is unclear. V gave up 1 base and J gave up 7 bases, with 10 bases separating them. CDR1 and CDR2 from the germline V gene are SGHVS and FQNEAQ. The CDR3 is made up of 13 amino acids. The CDR3 loop is CASSLVSTGTQYF. In nucleotides, the CDR3 is TGTGCCAGCAGCTTAGTGTCCACTGGGACCCAGTACTTC.

Only a few counts were recorded for this clonotype. The V and J genes are TRBV4-2 and TRBJ2-7; 8 nucleotides align to TRBD1. Germline values: CDR1 LGHNA, CDR2 YNFKEQ. The CDR3 has 18 residues. The junction had 10 bases not matched to a gene; V was cut back by 0 bases and J by 0 bases. CDR3: CASSQEPQGGTISYEQYF. CDR3 DNA sequence: TGTGCCAGCAGCCAAGAACCACAGGGGGGAACTATCTCCTACGAGCAGTACTTC.

This sequence joins TRBV24-1 and TRBJ2-6; D gene unclear. V lost 5 bases, J lost 0 bases, and 4 bases lay in between. This CDR3 region has 14 residues. CDR1 and CDR2 from the germline V gene are KGHDR and SFDVKD. The CDR3 here is CATSVHSGANVLTF. In DNA form, the CDR3 reads TGTGCCACCAGTGTCCACTCTGGGGCCAACGTCCTGACTTTC.